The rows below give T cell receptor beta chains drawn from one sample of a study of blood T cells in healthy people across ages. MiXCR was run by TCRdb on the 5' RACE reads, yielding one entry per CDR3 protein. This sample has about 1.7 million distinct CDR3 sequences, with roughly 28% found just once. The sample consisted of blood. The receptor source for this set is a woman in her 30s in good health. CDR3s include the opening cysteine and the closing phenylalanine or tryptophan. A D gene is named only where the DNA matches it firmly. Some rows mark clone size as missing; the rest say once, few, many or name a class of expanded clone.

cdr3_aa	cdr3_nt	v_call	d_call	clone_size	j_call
CASRFLRGGETQYF	TGTGCCAGCAGGTTTTTAAGGGGAGGGGAGACCCAGTACTTC	TRBV12-3/TRBV12-4	TRBD2	-	TRBJ2-5
CASSSGLRSGVWRGNEQFF	TGTGCCAGCAGTTCTGGACTCCGTAGCGGGGTTTGGAGGGGGAATGAGCAGTTCTTC	TRBV6-5	TRBD2	-	TRBJ2-1
CASSPGTGLSPSYNEQFF	TGTGCCAGCAGTCCTGGGACAGGGCTATCCCCCTCCTACAATGAGCAGTTCTTC	TRBV28	TRBD1	few	TRBJ2-1
CASSPRASRAQYF	TGTGCCAGTAGCCCCCGGGCCTCCCGGGCGCAGTATTTT	TRBV19	-	-	TRBJ2-3
CASSAGTGSDTQYF	TGCGCCAGCAGCGCCGGGACAGGTTCAGATACGCAGTATTTT	TRBV5-1	TRBD1	-	TRBJ2-3
CASTEGLSSYNEQFF	TGCGCCAGCACAGAGGGGCTTTCTTCCTACAATGAGCAGTTCTTC	TRBV5-1	-	few	TRBJ2-1
CASSFSSERITDTQDF	TGTGCCAGCAGCTTCTCATCGGAGCGGATCACAGATACGCAGGATTTT	TRBV5-6	-	-	TRBJ2-3
CSVTAGDRALGGYTF	TGCAGCGTTACGGCTGGGGACAGGGCCCTTGGGGGCTACACCTTC	TRBV29-1	TRBD1	few	TRBJ1-2
CAISAGEGGYEQYF	TGTGCCATCAGTGCCGGGGAGGGTGGCTACGAGCAGTACTTC	TRBV10-3	TRBD2	many	TRBJ2-7
CSAGSGRTSYEQYF	TGCAGTGCTGGAAGCGGGAGGACTTCCTACGAGCAGTACTTC	TRBV20-1	TRBD2	-	TRBJ2-7